The sequence of this T cell receptor (beta chain) was determined in a study of blood T cell repertoires in COVID-19. Overall study: Both acute and convalescent COVID-19 samples were obtained from the United States, Italy and Spain. The cDNA or gDNA used as material had been derived from T cells, B-cell-depleted T cells, or PBMCs.

Authors' processing steps: Nucleated cell number was recorded as an estimate derived from reference gene primer amplification. The protocol was immunoSEQ multiplex PCR, while the TCRdb copy is restricted to in-frame clones and leaves out a portion. The V and J calls and clone size come from that table; D and trimming were worked out from the DNA. This table has about 200,000 clones, around nine tenths appearing once. The CDR3 runs to 17 residues. Germline-derived CDR1 and CDR2 are SGHRS and YFSETQ. V shed 0 bases and J 5 bases; nucleotides not matched to a gene: 8. This chain joins TRBV5-1 and TRBJ2-3; TRBD2 matches 11 bases. The sample consisted of peripheral blood. The receptor's source is a man in his late teens or twenties with active or convalescent COVID-19. The CDR3 here is CASSLEPSGGPQDTQYF. The CDR3 DNA is TGCGCCAGCAGCTTGGAACCTAGCGGGGGGCCACAAGATACGCAGTATTTT.